What follows is one TCR beta chain and its context. This record comes from a study of T cell changes during pregnancy in multiple sclerosis. Only in-frame clones appear in the TCRdb table, and some are missing; sequencing was by immunoSEQ multiplex PCR. The table includes fewer than 60,000 clones, 95% detected once. The CDR3 totals 14 residues. The V gene's germline CDR1 is SGHAT and CDR2 FQNNGV. Unmatched junction bases numbered 4, after V lost 6 bases and J lost 2 bases. This TCR came from a female donor with multiple sclerosis, enrolled in a pregnancy study. Sequencing was performed on CD8+ T cells from peripheral blood mononuclear cells, taken in the first trimester of pregnancy. The rearrangement joins TRBV11-2 to TRBJ2-1; 7 positions match TRBD2. The CDR3 loop is CASRLSGTYNEQFF. The CDR3 DNA reads TGTGCCAGCAGACTAAGCGGGACCTACAATGAGCAGTTCTTC.